This T cell receptor (beta chain) is from a study of T cells after yellow fever vaccination. TCRdb processed the 5' RACE reads anew with MiXCR; each CDR3 protein has one entry. The table records a few hundred thousand distinct CDR3 sequences, 3.6% of them present only once. Study-wide findings and caveats: The secondary response peaked faster, at day 5 versus 15, but was weaker.

Turning to this clonotype: Its antigen is still unknown.

Unmatched junction bases numbered 10, after V lost 2 bases and J lost 5 bases. The CDR3 runs to 18 residues. From germline, CDR1 is SGHDN and CDR2 FVKESK. This sequence originates from a man younger than 30 who received the YFV17D yellow fever vaccine. The V gene is TRBV14, the J gene TRBJ2-3; 13 bases line up with TRBD2. This sample comprised PBMCs, obtained on the day of the yellow fever booster vaccination. CDR3 DNA: TGTGCCAGCAGCCAAACTAGCGGGGGGGCCCCGCCCGGAGATACGCAGTATTTT. Translated: CASSQTSGGAPPGDTQYF.